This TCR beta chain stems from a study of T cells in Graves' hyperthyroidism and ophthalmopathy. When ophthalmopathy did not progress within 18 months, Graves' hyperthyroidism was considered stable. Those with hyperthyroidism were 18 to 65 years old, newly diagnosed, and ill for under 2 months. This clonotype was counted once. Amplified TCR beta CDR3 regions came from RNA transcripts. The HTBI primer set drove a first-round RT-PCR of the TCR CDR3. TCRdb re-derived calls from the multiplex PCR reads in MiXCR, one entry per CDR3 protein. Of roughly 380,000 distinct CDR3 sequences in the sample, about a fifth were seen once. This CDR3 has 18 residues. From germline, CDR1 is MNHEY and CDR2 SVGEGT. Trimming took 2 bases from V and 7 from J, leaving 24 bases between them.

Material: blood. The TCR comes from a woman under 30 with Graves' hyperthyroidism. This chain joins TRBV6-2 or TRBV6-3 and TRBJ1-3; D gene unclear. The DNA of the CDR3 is TGTGCCAGCAGTTACCCTTCAACGCCGAAAAAGGGTAGGAACACCATATATTTT. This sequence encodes CASSYPSTPKKGRNTIYF.